The T cell receptor beta chain under discussion was sequenced for a study of response to subunit inactivated influenza vaccine. This CDR3 is 15 amino acids long. TCRdb passed the RT-PCR reads through MiXCR, listing each CDR3 protein once. The sample shows under 850,000 distinct CDR3 sequences, under 20% of them seen only once. Broader study findings: Seasonal influenza vaccination, on each occasion, was suggested by the authors to recruit few new T cells.

Turning to this clonotype: Its target is unknown.

Sequenced here: PBMCs from blood, sampled roughly 5 days after vaccination. The chain recombines TRBV21-1 with TRBJ2-7; TRBD1 is the table's D call, not checked against the DNA. TRBV21-1 is an annotated pseudogene. The sequence was obtained from a man aged 50 to 59 who received an inactivated influenza vaccine. CDR3 residues: CASSLKGRVPYEQYF. CDR3 DNA sequence: TGTGCCAGCAGCCTCAAGGGGCGGGTTCCCTACGAGCAGTACTTC.